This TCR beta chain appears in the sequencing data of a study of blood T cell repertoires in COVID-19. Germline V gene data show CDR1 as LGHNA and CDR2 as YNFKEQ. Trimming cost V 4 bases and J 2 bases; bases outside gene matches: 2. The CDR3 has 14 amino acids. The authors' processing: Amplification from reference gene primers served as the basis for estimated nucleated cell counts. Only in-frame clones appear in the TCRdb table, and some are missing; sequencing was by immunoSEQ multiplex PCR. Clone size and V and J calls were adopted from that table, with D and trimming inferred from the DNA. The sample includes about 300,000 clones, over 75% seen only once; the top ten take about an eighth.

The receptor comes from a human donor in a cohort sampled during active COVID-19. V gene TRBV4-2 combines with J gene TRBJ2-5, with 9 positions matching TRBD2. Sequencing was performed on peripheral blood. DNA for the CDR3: TGTGCCAGCAGCCGGCTAGCGGGACAAGAGACCCAGTACTTC. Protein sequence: CASSRLAGQETQYF.